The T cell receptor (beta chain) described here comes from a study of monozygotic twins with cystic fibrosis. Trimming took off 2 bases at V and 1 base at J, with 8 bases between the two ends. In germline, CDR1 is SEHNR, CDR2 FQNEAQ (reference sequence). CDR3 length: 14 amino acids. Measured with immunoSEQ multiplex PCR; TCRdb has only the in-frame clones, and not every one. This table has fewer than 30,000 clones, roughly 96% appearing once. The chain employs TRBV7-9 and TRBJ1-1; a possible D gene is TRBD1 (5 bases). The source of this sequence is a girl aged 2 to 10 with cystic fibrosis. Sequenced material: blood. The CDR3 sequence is CASSLRGQNTEAFF. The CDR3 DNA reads TGTGCCAGCAGCTTACGGGGCCAGAACACTGAAGCTTTCTTT.